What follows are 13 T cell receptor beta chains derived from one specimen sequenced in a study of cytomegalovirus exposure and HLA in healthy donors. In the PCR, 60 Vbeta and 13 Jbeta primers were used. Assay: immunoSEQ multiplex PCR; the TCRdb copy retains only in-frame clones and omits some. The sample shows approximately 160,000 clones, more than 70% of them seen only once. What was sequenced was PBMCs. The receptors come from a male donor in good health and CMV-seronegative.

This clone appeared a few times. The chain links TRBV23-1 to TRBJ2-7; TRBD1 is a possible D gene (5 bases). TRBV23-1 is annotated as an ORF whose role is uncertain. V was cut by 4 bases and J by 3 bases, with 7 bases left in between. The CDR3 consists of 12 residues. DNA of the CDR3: TGCGCCAGCAGTCCCGGACACTACGAGCAGTACTTC. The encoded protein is CASSPGHYEQYF.

The CDR3 DNA follows: TGTGCCAGCAGTTACTCCACCCGGACTAGACACAATGAGCAGTTCTTC. It encodes CASSYSTRTRHNEQFF. This chain uses TRBV6-6 with TRBJ2-1; TRBD2 aligns across 7 bases. Germline V CDR1 and CDR2: MNHNY, SVGAGI (reference sequence). This CDR3 spans 16 amino acids. J was trimmed by 5 bases and V by 0 bases; bases with no gene match: 7.

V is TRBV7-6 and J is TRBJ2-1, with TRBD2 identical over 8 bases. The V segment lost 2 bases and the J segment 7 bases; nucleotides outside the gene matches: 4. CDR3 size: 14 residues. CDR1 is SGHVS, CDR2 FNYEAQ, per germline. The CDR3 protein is CASSLWTSSNEQFF. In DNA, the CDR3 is TGTGCCAGCAGCTTATGGACTAGCTCTAATGAGCAGTTCTTC.

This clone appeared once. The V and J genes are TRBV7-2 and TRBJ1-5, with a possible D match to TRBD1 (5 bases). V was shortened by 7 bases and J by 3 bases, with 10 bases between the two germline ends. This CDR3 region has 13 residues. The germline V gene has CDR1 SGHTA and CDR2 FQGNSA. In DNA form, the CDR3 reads TGTGCCAGCACCGGGGGTGACAATCAGCCCCAGCATTTT. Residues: CASTGGDNQPQHF.

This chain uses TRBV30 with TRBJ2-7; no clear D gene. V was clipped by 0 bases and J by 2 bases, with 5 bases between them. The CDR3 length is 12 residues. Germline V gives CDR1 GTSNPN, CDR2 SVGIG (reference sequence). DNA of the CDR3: TGTGCCTGGAGTGTTGGCCCCTACGAGCAGTACTTC. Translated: CAWSVGPYEQYF.

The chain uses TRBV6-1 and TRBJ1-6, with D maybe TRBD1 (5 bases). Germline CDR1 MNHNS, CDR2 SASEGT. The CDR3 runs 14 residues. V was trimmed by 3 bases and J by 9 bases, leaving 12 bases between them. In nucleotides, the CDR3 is TGTGCCAGCAGTGAGGCGTACAGGCTTTCACCCCTCCACTTT. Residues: CASSEAYRLSPLHF.

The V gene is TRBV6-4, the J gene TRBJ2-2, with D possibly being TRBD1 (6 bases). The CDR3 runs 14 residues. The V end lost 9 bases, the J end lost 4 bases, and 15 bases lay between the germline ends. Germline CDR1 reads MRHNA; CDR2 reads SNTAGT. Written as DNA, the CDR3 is TGTGCCAGTTCACAGGGCCGGGGCACCGGGGAGCTGTTTTTT. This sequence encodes CASSQGRGTGELFF.

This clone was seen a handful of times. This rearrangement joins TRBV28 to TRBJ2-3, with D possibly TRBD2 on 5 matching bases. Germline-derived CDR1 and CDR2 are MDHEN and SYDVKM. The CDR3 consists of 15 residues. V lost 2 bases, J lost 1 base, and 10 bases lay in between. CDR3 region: CASSLRLIRTDTQYF. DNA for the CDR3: TGTGCCAGCAGTTTACGACTAATCCGCACAGATACGCAGTATTTT. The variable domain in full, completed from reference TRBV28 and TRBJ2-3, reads DVKVTQSSRYLVKRTGEKVFLECVQDMDHENMFWYRQDPGLGLRLIYFSYDVKMKEKGDIPEGYSVSREKKERFSLILESASTNQTSMYLCASSLRLIRTDTQYFGPGTRLTVL.

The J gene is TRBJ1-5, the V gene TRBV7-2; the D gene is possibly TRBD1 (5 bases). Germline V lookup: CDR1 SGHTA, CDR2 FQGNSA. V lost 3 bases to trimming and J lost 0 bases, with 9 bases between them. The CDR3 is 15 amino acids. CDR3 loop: CASSFGTYSNQPQHF. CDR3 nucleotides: TGTGCCAGCAGCTTTGGGACTTATAGCAATCAGCCCCAGCATTTT.

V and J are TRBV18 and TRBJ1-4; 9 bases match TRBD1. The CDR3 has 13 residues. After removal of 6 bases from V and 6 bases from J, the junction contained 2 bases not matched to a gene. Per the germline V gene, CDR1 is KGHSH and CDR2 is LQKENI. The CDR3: CASSRDRDEKLFF. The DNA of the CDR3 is TGTGCCAGCTCTAGGGACAGGGATGAAAAACTGTTTTTT.

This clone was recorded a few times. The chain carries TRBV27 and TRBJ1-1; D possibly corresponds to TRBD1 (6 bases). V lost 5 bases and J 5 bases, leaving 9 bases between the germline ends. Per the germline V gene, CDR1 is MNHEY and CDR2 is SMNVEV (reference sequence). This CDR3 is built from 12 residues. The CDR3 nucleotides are TGTGCCAGCAGTCCAAGGGGGACTGAAGCTTTCTTT. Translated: CASSPRGTEAFF.

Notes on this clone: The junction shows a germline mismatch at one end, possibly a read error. The CDR3 loop reads CSSSLGTTDSGNTIYF. The CDR3 bases are TGTTCCAGCAGCTTAGGTACGACAGACTCTGGAAACACCATATATTTT. The chain links TRBV7-9 to TRBJ1-3, with D perhaps TRBD1 (5 bases). The CDR3 sequence is 16 residues long. Germline V gene lookup returns CDR1 SEHNR and CDR2 FQNEAQ (reference sequence).

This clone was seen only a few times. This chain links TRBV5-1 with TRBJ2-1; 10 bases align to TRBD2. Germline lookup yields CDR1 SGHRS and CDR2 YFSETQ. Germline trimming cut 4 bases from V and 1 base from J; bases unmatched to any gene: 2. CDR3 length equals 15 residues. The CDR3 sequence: CASSRAGGSYNEQFF. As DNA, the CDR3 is TGCGCCAGCAGCCGAGCGGGAGGGTCCTACAATGAGCAGTTCTTC. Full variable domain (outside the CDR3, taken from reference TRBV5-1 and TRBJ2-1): KAGVTQTPRYLIKTRGQQVTLSCSPISGHRSVSWYQQTPGQGLQFLFEYFSETQRNKGNFPGRFSGRQFSNSRSEMNVSTLELGDSALYLCASSRAGGSYNEQFFGPGTRLTVL.